The 31 T cell receptor beta chains below all came from one sample that was sequenced in a study of early T cells in non-severe SARS-CoV-2 infection. Each CDR3 protein is one row after TCRdb ran MiXCR on the 5' RACE reads. The sample lists more than 85,000 distinct CDR3 sequences; roughly 17% were seen once. Sequenced material: whole blood, taken at baseline. These receptors came from an adult who was a healthcare worker with PCR-confirmed SARS-CoV-2 infection or an uninfected control (not recorded which).

This clonotype was observed a handful of times. The chain recombines TRBV18 with TRBJ1-1; no clear D gene. CDR1 KGHSH and CDR2 LQKENI come from the germline V gene. This CDR3 is 19 amino acids long. Deletions cut 2 bases from V and 1 base from J, with 23 bases between. The CDR3 region has the DNA TGTGCCAGCTCACCAAGCCTTTCAGGCCCAATCTATTGGAACACTGAAGCTTTCTTT. This codes for CASSPSLSGPIYWNTEAFF.

The chain combines TRBV3-1 with TRBJ2-1, with 10 bases identical to TRBD1. The V segment lost 4 bases and the J segment 14 bases; nucleotides outside the gene matches: 5. CDR3 length: 12 amino acids. From germline, CDR1 is LGHDT and CDR2 YNNKEL (reference sequence). CDR3 residues: CASSLPGQGKFF. The CDR3 DNA is TGTGCCAGCAGCCTACCGGGACAGGGGAAGTTCTTC.

In regard to this clonotype: A single base separates this from a much larger clone, so it may be a read error. The chain is built from TRBV7-2 and TRBJ2-3; no clear D gene. Germline V CDR1 and CDR2: SGHTA, FQGNSA. Trimming removed 4 bases from V and 4 bases from J, with 3 bases in between. This CDR3 is built from 11 residues. CDR3 sequence reads: CASSWADTQYF. Written as DNA, the CDR3 is TGTGCCAGCAGCTGGGCAGATACGCAGTATTTT.

This chain connects TRBV6-5 to TRBJ1-3; the D is unclear. The V end lost 4 bases, the J end lost 8 bases, and 6 bases lay between the germline ends. The CDR3 has 11 amino acids. Per the germline V gene, CDR1 is MNHEY and CDR2 is SVGAGI. CDR3 DNA: TGTGCCAGCAGTTCGGGATACACCATATATTTT. Translated, it gives CASSSGYTIYF.

This clonotype has a handful of counts. The junction departs from the called germline gene at one end, perhaps through a read error. The chain recombines TRBV6-1 with TRBJ2-3, with 10 nucleotides matching TRBD2. Germline V lookup: CDR1 MNHNS, CDR2 SASEGT. The CDR3 loop spans 15 amino acids. CDR3: CASIIAGGHADTQYF. Here the CDR3 DNA reads TGTGCTAGCATTATAGCGGGAGGTCACGCAGATACGCAGTATTTT.

This clonotype was observed a handful of times. The chain uses TRBV28 and TRBJ1-3; D possibly corresponds to TRBD1 (6 bases). Germline V gene lookup returns CDR1 MDHEN and CDR2 SYDVKM. Trimming took 6 bases from V and 3 from J, leaving 12 bases between them. CDR3 size: 14 residues. CDR3 coding DNA: TGTGCCAGCAGCGCGACAGGTTTTGGAAACACCATATATTTT. Its protein is CASSATGFGNTIYF. The variable domain in full, with the rest retrieved from reference TRBV28 and TRBJ1-3, is DVKVTQSSRYLVKRTGEKVFLECVQDMDHENMFWYRQDPGLGLRLIYFSYDVKMKEKGDIPEGYSVSREKKERFSLILESASTNQTSMYLCASSATGFGNTIYFGEGSWLTVV.

The genes are TRBV27 and TRBJ2-7; TRBD1 agrees at 10 bases. The CDR3 totals 15 residues. V shed 3 bases, J shed 4 bases, and the junction held 6 bases outside the gene matches. The germline V gene encodes CDR1 MNHEY and CDR2 SMNVEV (reference sequence). CDR3 bases: TGTGCCAGCAGTTTTCTCCGGGACAGGGGTTACGAGCAGTACTTC. This codes for CASSFLRDRGYEQYF.

This chain joins TRBV11-3 and TRBJ2-3; 8 nucleotides match TRBD2. The V and J ends lost 4 bases and 0 bases, in that order; junction bases with no gene match: 3. This CDR3 comprises 15 residues. Germline V lookup: CDR1 SGHNT, CDR2 YENEEA. This chain's CDR3 is CASSYGRVSTDTQYF. CDR3 in DNA: TGTGCCAGCAGCTACGGGAGGGTCAGCACAGATACGCAGTATTTT.

This clonotype has a handful of counts. The chain couples TRBV30 to TRBJ1-2; 8 nucleotides match TRBD1. V was pared by 2 bases and J by 4 bases, with 9 bases of the junction left unmatched. The CDR3 is made up of 15 amino acids. The V gene's germline CDR1 is GTSNPN and CDR2 SVGIG (reference sequence). DNA of the CDR3: TGTGCCTGGAGTTTGGCAGGGGGCCGGGGCTATGGCTACACCTTC. It codes for CAWSLAGGRGYGYTF.

This sequence joins TRBV20-1 and TRBJ2-1, with D possibly being TRBD1 or TRBD2 (5 bases each). CDR3 length: 14 amino acids. Germline V CDR1 and CDR2: DFQATT, SNEGSKA (reference sequence). V gave up 3 bases and J gave up 6 bases, with 15 bases separating them. The CDR3 sequence is CSASWRARGNEQFF. The CDR3 nucleotides read TGCAGTGCTAGTTGGCGGGCTAGGGGCAATGAGCAGTTCTTC.

CDR3 nucleotide sequence: TGTGCCAGCAGCTTAGTCTACACTAGCGGGAGTGGCGCGGGAGGATTTCACATTCAGTACTTC. Protein: CASSLVYTSGSGAGGFHIQYF. The chain couples TRBV7-9 to TRBJ2-4; 11 nucleotides align to TRBD2. The V gene end was trimmed by 1 base and the J gene end by 8 bases; junction bases not matched to a gene: 22. Germline-derived CDR1 and CDR2 are SEHNR and FQNEAQ (reference sequence). This CDR3 has 21 amino acids. The full variable domain, completed using reference TRBV7-9 and TRBJ2-4, is DTGVSQNPRHKITKRGQNVTFRCDPISEHNRLYWYRQTLGQGPEFLTYFQNEAQLEKSRLLSDRFSAERPKGSFSTLEIQRTEQGDSAMYLCASSLVYTSGSGAGGFHIQYFGAGTRLSVL.

This clonotype was observed a few times. This chain connects TRBV6-4 to TRBJ2-1, with D unclear. Germline V CDR1 and CDR2: MRHNA, SNTAGT. The germline V and J ends were trimmed by 0 bases and 7 bases, with 10 bases remaining between them. The CDR3 has 14 amino acids. The CDR3 is CASSDSEIPNEQFF. CDR3 coding DNA: TGTGCCAGCAGTGACTCTGAAATCCCGAATGAGCAGTTCTTC.

This clonotype was seen a few times. J is TRBJ2-7 and V is TRBV10-2, with 7 nucleotides matching TRBD2. The V and J ends lost 6 bases and 4 bases, in that order; junction bases with no gene match: 15. Per the germline V gene, CDR1 is WSHSY and CDR2 is SAAADI. There are 16 residues in the CDR3. The CDR3 loop reads CASRSTGTTLGYEQYF. CDR3 nucleotides: TGCGCCAGCAGGAGTACCGGGACTACCTTGGGGTACGAGCAGTACTTC.

The table lists this clonotype with a few counts. This chain joins TRBV20-1 and TRBJ2-1; D gene unclear. From germline, CDR1 is DFQATT and CDR2 SNEGSKA (reference sequence). V dropped 5 bases and J dropped 6 bases, with 11 bases sitting between them. The CDR3 spans 12 residues. The chain's CDR3 is CSAPRLLNEQFF. In nucleotides, the CDR3 is TGCAGTGCTCCCCGACTCCTCAATGAGCAGTTCTTC.

This clonotype was seen a few times. The V gene is TRBV7-2, the J gene TRBJ2-7; TRBD2 agrees at 13 bases. The junction had 2 bases not matched to a gene; V was cut back by 4 bases and J by 2 bases. This CDR3 has 15 amino acids. In germline, CDR1 is SGHTA, CDR2 FQGNSA. DNA for the CDR3: TGTGCCAGCAGCTCCGGACTAGCGGGGGCCTACGAGCAGTACTTC. Encoded protein: CASSSGLAGAYEQYF. The variable domain in full, with the rest retrieved from reference TRBV7-2 and TRBJ2-7, is GAGVSQSPSNKVTEKGKDVELRCDPISGHTALYWYRQSLGQGLEFLIYFQGNSAPDKSGLPSDRFSAERTGGSVSTLTIQRTQQEDSAVYLCASSSGLAGAYEQYFGPGTRLTVT.

The chain recombines TRBV7-9 with TRBJ2-1; 7 nucleotides line up with TRBD2. After removal of 0 bases from V and 4 bases from J, the junction contained 3 bases not matched to a gene. CDR3 length equals 15 residues. The germline V gene encodes CDR1 SEHNR and CDR2 FQNEAQ (reference sequence). The CDR3 protein is CASSLAGREYNEQFF. The CDR3 DNA reads TGTGCCAGCAGCTTAGCGGGGAGGGAGTACAATGAGCAGTTCTTC.

A few counts support this clonotype. The J gene is TRBJ2-2, the V gene TRBV2; 7 nucleotides line up with TRBD2. CDR1 and CDR2 from the germline V gene are SNHLY and FYNNEI. The ends lost 5 bases at V and 2 bases at J; junction bases unmatched: 5. The CDR3 length is 15 residues. CDR3 protein: CASSPGGGNTGELFF. CDR3 DNA sequence: TGTGCCAGCAGTCCGGGGGGAGGAAACACCGGGGAGCTGTTTTTT.

This clonotype was recorded a few times. This chain joins TRBV14 and TRBJ2-3; 9 bases agree with TRBD2. This CDR3 has 15 amino acids. Germline trimming cut 4 bases from V and 3 bases from J; bases unmatched to any gene: 5. The germline CDR1 and CDR2 sequences are SGHDN and FVKESK. CDR3 nucleotide sequence: TGTGCCAGCAGCCGACCGGGACTAGCAACAGATACGCAGTATTTT. This gives the protein CASSRPGLATDTQYF.

Relative to its sample, this clonotype is medium-sized (0.01 to 0.1%). The J gene is TRBJ1-5, the V gene TRBV27, with 10 bases fitting TRBD1. The V gene end was trimmed by 0 bases and the J gene end by 1 base; junction bases not matched to a gene: 3. The CDR3 extends over 17 amino acids. The V gene's germline CDR1 is MNHEY and CDR2 SMNVEV (reference sequence). CDR3 nucleotide sequence: TGTGCCAGCAGTTTATCCTCGGGACAGGGGAGCAATCAGCCCCAGCATTTT. Translating it yields CASSLSSGQGSNQPQHF.

This clonotype was seen more than once but under ten times. The rearrangement links TRBV20-1 to TRBJ2-7; D remains unclear. Germline V gene data show CDR1 as DFQATT and CDR2 as SNEGSKA (reference sequence). The V end was cut by 3 bases, the J end by 1 base, with 10 bases between. The CDR3 runs 13 residues. This chain's CDR3 is CSASGVSSYEQYF. The CDR3 region has the DNA TGCAGTGCTAGCGGCGTGAGTTCCTACGAGCAGTACTTC.

The chain employs TRBV7-6 and TRBJ2-7; D ambiguous. Germline-derived CDR1 and CDR2 are SGHVS and FNYEAQ. The CDR3 has 12 residues. With 4 bases removed from V and 6 bases from J, the gap between germline ends came to 10 bases. In DNA form, the CDR3 reads TGTGCCAGCAGCTCTAGAGGTGGCGAGCAGTACTTC. Encoded protein: CASSSRGGEQYF. The complete variable domain, with remaining parts taken from reference TRBV7-6 and TRBJ2-7, reads GAGVSQSPRYKVTKRGQDVALRCDPISGHVSLYWYRQALGQGPEFLTYFNYEAQQDKSGLPNDRFSAERPEGSISTLTIQRTEQRDSAMYRCASSSRGGEQYFGPGTRLTVT.

This clonotype has a handful of counts. The V and J genes are TRBV4-2 and TRBJ2-3, with D uncertain. V gave up 1 base and J gave up 5 bases, with 4 bases separating them. The CDR3 extends over 12 amino acids. Germline-derived CDR1 and CDR2 are LGHNA and YNFKEQ. In nucleotides, the CDR3 is TGTGCCAGCAGCCAAGTTGGAGATACGCAGTATTTT. Translation: CASSQVGDTQYF.

This clonotype was counted only a few times. V gene TRBV10-3 combines with J gene TRBJ2-7, with unresolved D. The CDR3 totals 12 residues. The V gene lost 3 bases and the J gene lost 0 bases, with 3 bases spanning the gap. The V gene's germline CDR1 is ENHRY and CDR2 SYGVKD. CDR3 loop: CAISETSYEQYF. The CDR3 bases are TGTGCCATCAGTGAAACCTCCTACGAGCAGTACTTC.

At least ten counts were recorded for this clonotype. The V call is TRBV4-3, the J call TRBJ2-1, with TRBD2 identical over 13 bases. Trimming took 3 bases from V and 8 from J; bases not matched to a gene: 10. The length of the CDR3 is 17 residues. Looked up from germline, CDR1 is LGHNA and CDR2 is YSLEER. CDR3 coding DNA: TGCGCCAGCAGCCAGGATGAACTAGCGGGAGGGCTGTATGAGCAGTTCTTC. Its protein product is CASSQDELAGGLYEQFF.

This clonotype was picked up many times. This chain links TRBV29-1 with TRBJ2-7; 10 bases match TRBD1. This CDR3 is 14 amino acids long. The J segment lost 0 bases and the V segment lost 5 bases, leaving 4 bases of the junction unmatched. Germline CDR1 is SQVTM and CDR2 is ANQGSEA. The CDR3 DNA reads TGCAGCGTTCCCGGGACAGGGGCCTCCTACGAGCAGTACTTC. It translates to CSVPGTGASYEQYF.

This clonotype was seen repeatedly, ten times or more. The rearrangement joins TRBV12-3 or TRBV12-4 to TRBJ2-6; TRBD2 agrees at 10 bases. V shed 5 bases, J shed 0 bases, and the junction held 10 bases outside the gene matches. There are 19 residues in the CDR3. In nucleotides, the CDR3 is TGTGCCAGCAGTCCTTCTAGCGGGAGCCTTCTCTCTGGGGCCAACGTCCTGACTTTC. This codes for CASSPSSGSLLSGANVLTF.

The CDR3 loop is CSARQPAYEQYF. Here the CDR3 DNA reads TGCAGTGCCCGACAGCCGGCCTACGAGCAGTACTTC. The chain joins TRBV20-1 to TRBJ2-7; perhaps TRBD1 as D (5 bases). Germline CDR1 and CDR2: DFQATT and SNEGSKA (reference sequence). The CDR3 has 12 amino acids. The V gene lost 6 bases and the J gene lost 2 bases, with 11 bases spanning the gap.

The V call is TRBV5-5, the J call TRBJ1-2, with TRBD1 as a possible D gene (6 bases). Trimming cost V 4 bases and J 0 bases, with 13 bases left between them. CDR3 length equals 15 residues. The germline gives CDR1 SGHKS, CDR2 YYEKEE (reference sequence). CDR3 nucleotide sequence: TGTGCCAGCAGCACCAGGGGCCAAGCTAACTATGGCTACACCTTC. Translation: CASSTRGQANYGYTF.

A few counts support this clonotype. The V gene is TRBV7-2, the J gene TRBJ2-7, with D hard to call. V was cut by 2 bases and J by 6 bases, with 8 bases left in between. Germline V gene data show CDR1 as SGHTA and CDR2 as FQGNSA. The CDR3 runs 12 residues. The CDR3 region is CASSLSRSEQYF. CDR3 bases: TGTGCCAGCAGCTTATCGAGGTCCGAGCAGTACTTC.

The chain recombines TRBV7-8 with TRBJ2-3; TRBD1 might be the D (5 bases). The V end was cut by 5 bases, the J end by 3 bases, with 21 bases between. The germline V gene encodes CDR1 SGHVS and CDR2 FQNEAQ. The CDR3 contains 17 residues. CDR3 region: CASSPRFRSGKTDTQYF. The DNA for the CDR3 is TGTGCCAGCAGCCCCCGTTTCCGTTCAGGGAAAACAGATACGCAGTATTTT.

This clonotype turned up a few times. The rearrangement uses TRBV4-1 and TRBJ2-2, with a tentative D call TRBD2 (5 bases). Germline assignment: CDR1 MGHRA and CDR2 YSYEKL. This CDR3 is 15 amino acids long. Trimming left V 3 bases short and J 6 bases short, with 14 bases between. CDR3 sequence reads: CASSQADSAPGELFF. The CDR3 nucleotides are TGCGCCAGCAGCCAGGCGGACTCAGCACCCGGGGAGCTGTTTTTT.